This T cell receptor (beta chain) originates from a study of blood T cells in healthy people across ages. Overall study context: The template switching approach captured approximately one barcoded beta molecule for every two T cells.

Between the trimmed V and J ends, which lost 8 bases and 5 bases, there was a span of 15 bases. Germline CDR1 reads SGHRS; CDR2 reads YFSETQ. The CDR3 consists of 13 residues. Healthy Caucasians from Russia aged about 6 to 95 served as donors. Sample-barcoded 5' priming and a J-beta primer mix drove a second PCR of roughly 6 to 12 cycles. Each of the cDNA molecules was tagged by a template-switch adaptor with 12 random nucleotides. Each CDR3 protein is one row after TCRdb ran MiXCR on the 5' RACE reads. Of about 1,800,000 distinct CDR3 sequences in the sample, roughly 28% were seen once. The sequenced material came from blood. The source of this sequence is a woman between 25 and 40 years old in good health. The chain couples TRBV5-1 to TRBJ2-3, with D uncertain. The CDR3 here is CASATEGLDTQYF. The CDR3 coding sequence is TGCGCCAGTGCGACGGAAGGTTTAGATACGCAGTATTTT.